Sequencing of this T cell receptor beta chain was carried out in a study of blood T cell repertoires in COVID-19. Study-wide background: The United States, Italy and Spain supplied acute and convalescent COVID-19 samples. Sources were T cells, B-cell-depleted T cells, or PBMCs; the material itself was cDNA or gDNA.

Under the authors' procedure: Amplification of reference gene primers was used by the study to estimate nucleated cell counts. Libraries were prepared by immunoSEQ multiplex PCR; TCRdb keeps only in-frame clonotypes and omits some of them. The DNA was the basis for D and trimming; V, J and clone size are from that table. Here the sample spans about 71,000 clones, 75% to 90% being singletons. The CDR3 sequence is 13 residues long. Germline lookup yields CDR1 SEHNR and CDR2 FQNEAQ (reference sequence). V dropped 5 bases and J dropped 4 bases, with 9 bases sitting between them. The TCR originated in a man aged 30-40 years with acute or convalescent COVID-19. The chain joins TRBV7-9 to TRBJ2-1; D is undetermined. The sample comprised peripheral blood. The CDR3 loop is CASSPTDYNEQFF. The DNA for the CDR3 is TGTGCCAGCAGCCCAACAGATTACAATGAGCAGTTCTTC.